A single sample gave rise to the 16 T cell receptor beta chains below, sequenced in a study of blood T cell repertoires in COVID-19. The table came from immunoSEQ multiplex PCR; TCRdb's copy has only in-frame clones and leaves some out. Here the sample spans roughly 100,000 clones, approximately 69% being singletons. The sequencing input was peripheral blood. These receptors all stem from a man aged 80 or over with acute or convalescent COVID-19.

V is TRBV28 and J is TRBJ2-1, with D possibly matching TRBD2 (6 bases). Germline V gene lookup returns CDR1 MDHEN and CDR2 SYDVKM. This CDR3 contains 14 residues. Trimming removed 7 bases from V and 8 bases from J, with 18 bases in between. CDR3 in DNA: TGTGCCAGCACTGGGGGGATAGGCTCGTATGAGCAGTTCTTC. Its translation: CASTGGIGSYEQFF. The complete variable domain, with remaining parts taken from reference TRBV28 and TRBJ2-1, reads DVKVTQSSRYLVKRTGEKVFLECVQDMDHENMFWYRQDPGLGLRLIYFSYDVKMKEKGDIPEGYSVSREKKERFSLILESASTNQTSMYLCASTGGIGSYEQFFGPGTRLTVL.

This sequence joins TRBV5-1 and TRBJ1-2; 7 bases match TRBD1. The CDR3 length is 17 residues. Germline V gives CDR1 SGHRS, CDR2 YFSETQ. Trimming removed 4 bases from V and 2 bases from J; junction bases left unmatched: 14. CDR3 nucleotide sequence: TGCGCCAGCAGCGGCGCCGTTTCGGGACAGAGCAACTATGGCTACACCTTC. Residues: CASSGAVSGQSNYGYTF.

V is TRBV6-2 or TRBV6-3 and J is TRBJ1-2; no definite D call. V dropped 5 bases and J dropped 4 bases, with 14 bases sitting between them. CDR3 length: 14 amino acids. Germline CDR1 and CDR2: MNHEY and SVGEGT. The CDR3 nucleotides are TGTGCCAGCAGTGATCTGCACGCGATCTATGGCTACACCTTC. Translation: CASSDLHAIYGYTF.

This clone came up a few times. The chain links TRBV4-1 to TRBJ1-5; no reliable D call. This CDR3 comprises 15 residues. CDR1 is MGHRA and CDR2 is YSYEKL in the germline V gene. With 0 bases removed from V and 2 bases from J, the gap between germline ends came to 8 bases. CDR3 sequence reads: CASSQDVLGNQPQHF. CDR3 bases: TGCGCCAGCAGCCAAGACGTACTCGGCAATCAGCCCCAGCATTTT.

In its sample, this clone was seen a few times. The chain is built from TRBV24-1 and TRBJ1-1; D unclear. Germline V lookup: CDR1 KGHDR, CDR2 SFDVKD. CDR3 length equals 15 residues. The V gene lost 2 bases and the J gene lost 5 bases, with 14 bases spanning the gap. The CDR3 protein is CATSDSSGVGTEAFF. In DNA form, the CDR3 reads TGTGCCACCAGTGATTCTTCCGGGGTCGGTACTGAAGCTTTCTTT.

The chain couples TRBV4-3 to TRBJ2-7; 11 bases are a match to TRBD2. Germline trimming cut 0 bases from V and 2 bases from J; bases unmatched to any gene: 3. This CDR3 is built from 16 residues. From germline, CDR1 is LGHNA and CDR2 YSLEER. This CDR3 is CASSQDLAGGPYEQYF. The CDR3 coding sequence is TGCGCCAGCAGCCAAGATCTAGCGGGAGGCCCCTACGAGCAGTACTTC.

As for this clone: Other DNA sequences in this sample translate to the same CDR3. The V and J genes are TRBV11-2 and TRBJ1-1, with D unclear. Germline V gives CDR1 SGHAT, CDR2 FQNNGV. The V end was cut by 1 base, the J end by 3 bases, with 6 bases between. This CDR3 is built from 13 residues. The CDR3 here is CASSLVQYTEAFF. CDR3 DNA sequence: TGTGCCAGCAGCTTAGTTCAGTACACTGAAGCTTTCTTT.

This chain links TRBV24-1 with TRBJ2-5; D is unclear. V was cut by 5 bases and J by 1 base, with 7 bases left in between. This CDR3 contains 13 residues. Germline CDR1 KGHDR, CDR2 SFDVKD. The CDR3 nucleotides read TGTGCCACCAGTGCTCACGGCCAAGAGACCCAGTACTTC. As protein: CATSAHGQETQYF.

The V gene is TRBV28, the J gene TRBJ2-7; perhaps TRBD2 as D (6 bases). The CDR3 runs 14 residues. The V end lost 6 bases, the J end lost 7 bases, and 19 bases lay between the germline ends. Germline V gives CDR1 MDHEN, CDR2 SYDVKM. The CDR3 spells CASRPGLRLLEQYF. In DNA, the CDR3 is TGTGCCAGCAGGCCGGGACTGAGGCTTTTGGAGCAGTACTTC.

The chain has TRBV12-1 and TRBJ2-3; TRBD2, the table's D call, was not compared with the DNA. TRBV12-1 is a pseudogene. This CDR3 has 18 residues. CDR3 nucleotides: TGTGCCAGCAGCTTTGCCCCTCCCCCTAGCGGGAGCTACGATACGCAGTATTTT. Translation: CASSFAPPPSGSYDTQYF.

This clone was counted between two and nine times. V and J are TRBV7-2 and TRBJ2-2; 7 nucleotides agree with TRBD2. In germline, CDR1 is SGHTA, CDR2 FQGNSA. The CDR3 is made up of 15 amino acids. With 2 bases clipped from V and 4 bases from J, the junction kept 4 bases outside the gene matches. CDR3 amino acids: CASSLSLAGTGELFF. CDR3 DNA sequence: TGTGCCAGCAGCTTAAGTTTAGCGGGCACCGGGGAGCTGTTTTTT.

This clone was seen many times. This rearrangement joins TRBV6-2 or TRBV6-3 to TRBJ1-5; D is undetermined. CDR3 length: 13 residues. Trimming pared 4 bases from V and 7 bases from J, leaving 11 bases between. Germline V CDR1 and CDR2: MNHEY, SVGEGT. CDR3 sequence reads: CASSSSFLQPQHF. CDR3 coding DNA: TGTGCCAGCAGTTCTAGTTTCCTCCAGCCCCAGCATTTT.

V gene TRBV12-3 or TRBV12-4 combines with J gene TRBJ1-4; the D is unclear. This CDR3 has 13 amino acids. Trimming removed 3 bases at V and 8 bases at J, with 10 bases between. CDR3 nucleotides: TGTGCCAGCAGTTTCCCCCCGGGGGAAAAACTGTTTTTT. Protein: CASSFPPGEKLFF.

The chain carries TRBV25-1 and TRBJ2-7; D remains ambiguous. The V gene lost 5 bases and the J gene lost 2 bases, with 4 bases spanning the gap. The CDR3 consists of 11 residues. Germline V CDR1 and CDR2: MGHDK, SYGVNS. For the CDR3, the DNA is TGTGCCAGCAGTAATACCTACGAGCAGTACTTC. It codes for CASSNTYEQYF.

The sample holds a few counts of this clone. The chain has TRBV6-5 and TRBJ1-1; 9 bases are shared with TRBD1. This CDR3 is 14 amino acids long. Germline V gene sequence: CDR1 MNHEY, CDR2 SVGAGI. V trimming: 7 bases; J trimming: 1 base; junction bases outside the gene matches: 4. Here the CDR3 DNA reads TGTGCCAGCAAAACGGGACAGGGGAACACTGAAGCTTTCTTT. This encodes CASKTGQGNTEAFF.

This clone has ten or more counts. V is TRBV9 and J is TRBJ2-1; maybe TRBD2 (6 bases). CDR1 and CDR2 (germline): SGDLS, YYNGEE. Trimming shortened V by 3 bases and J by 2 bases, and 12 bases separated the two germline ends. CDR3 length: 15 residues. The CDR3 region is CASSAREKTYNEQFF. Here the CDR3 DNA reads TGTGCCAGCAGCGCGCGGGAAAAGACCTACAATGAGCAGTTCTTC.